This T cell receptor beta chain was observed in a study (dated by TCRdb to the mid-2010s). In terms of the full investigation: The research examined where HIV persistence comes from in people whose immune systems controlled HIV infection without treatment.

As to this clonotype: This clone's antigen is unknown. Qualities for individual bases were not recorded, and no much larger clone is one base off.

The library was prepared using 5' RACE. Sequencing took place on an Illumina HiSeq 2000. TCRdb took the public reads, trimmed them with fastp at Q25, ran MiXCR for clone calling and kept in-frame beta chains. One record per CDR3 amino acid sequence lists the most common genes and DNA. This sample is represented by about 400 distinct CDR3 sequences; approximately 8.2% of them were singletons. 45% to 55% of the sample is taken by the ten largest. The source of this sequence is a male donor with HIV. The source material was effector memory T cells from blood PBMCs. The cell subset or site label here, explained by the study, means: effector memory CD4+ T cells.

The CDR3 reads CSARPYPGAAEQFF. The DNA sequence is given as TGCAGTGCTAGACCCTACCCAGGAGCCGCCGAGCAGTTCTTC. The chain is encoded by TRBV20-1 joined to TRBJ2-1; no D gene is confidently identified. CDR1 and CDR2, per the germline V gene (reference sequence), are DFQATT and SNEGSKA. Reading from cysteine to phenylalanine, the CDR3 counts 14 amino acids. Left in the record is the CDR3 DNA by itself, 42 bases read in frame from the first base. The junction shows trimming of 2 bases on V and 10 bases on J, plus 18 bases between the germline ends.